This T cell receptor (beta chain) appears in the sequencing data of a study of identical twins. Study-wide results and limits: One should note that invariant MAIT and iNKT cells could partly confound zero-insertion analyses.

Only a few counts were recorded for this clonotype. Antigen: not known. V gave up 1 base and J gave up 2 bases, with 15 bases separating them. CDR1 is DFQATT and CDR2 is SNEGSKA in the germline V gene (reference sequence). This CDR3 has 15 amino acids. From the 5' RACE reads, TCRdb called clonotypes with MiXCR, one entry per CDR3 protein. The data show about 520,000 distinct CDR3 sequences, less than 25% seen once. This sample also belongs to another study, concerning T cells expressing NK-cell markers. Per that study: Sorting was limited to alpha-beta TCR-expressing T cells with an anti-gamma-delta TCR antibody in several experiments.

The receptor was derived from a woman between 18 and 29 years old in good health. Sequencing was performed on CD4+ T cells sorted from blood. The rearrangement uses TRBV20-1 and TRBJ2-7; D might be TRBD2 (6 bases). This CDR3 reads CSARARSGFPYEQYF. The CDR3 bases are TGCAGTGCTAGAGCTCGTAGCGGATTCCCCTACGAGCAGTACTTC.